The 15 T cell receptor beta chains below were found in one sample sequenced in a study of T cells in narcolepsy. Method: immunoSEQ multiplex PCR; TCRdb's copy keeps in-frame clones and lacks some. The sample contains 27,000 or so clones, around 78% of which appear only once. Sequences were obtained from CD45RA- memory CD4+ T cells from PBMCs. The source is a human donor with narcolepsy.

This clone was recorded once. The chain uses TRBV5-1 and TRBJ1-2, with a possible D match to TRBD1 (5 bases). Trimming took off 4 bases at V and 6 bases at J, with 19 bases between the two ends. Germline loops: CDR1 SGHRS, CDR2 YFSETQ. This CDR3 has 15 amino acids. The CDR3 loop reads CASSPFNPKTDGYTF. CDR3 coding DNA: TGCGCCAGCAGCCCTTTTAACCCAAAGACAGATGGCTACACCTTC.

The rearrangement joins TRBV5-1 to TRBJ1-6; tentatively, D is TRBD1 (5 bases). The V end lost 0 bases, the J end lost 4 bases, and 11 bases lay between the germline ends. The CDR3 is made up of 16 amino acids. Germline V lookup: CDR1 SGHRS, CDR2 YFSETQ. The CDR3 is CASSLEGTGYNSPLHF. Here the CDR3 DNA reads TGCGCCAGCAGCTTGGAGGGGACGGGTTATAATTCACCCCTCCACTTT.

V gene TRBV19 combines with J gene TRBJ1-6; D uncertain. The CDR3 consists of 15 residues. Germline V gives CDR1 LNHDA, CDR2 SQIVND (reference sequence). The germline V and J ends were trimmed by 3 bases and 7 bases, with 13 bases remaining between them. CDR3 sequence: CASSISEGMNSPLHF. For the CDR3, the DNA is TGTGCCAGTAGTATTTCAGAGGGCATGAATTCACCCCTCCACTTT.

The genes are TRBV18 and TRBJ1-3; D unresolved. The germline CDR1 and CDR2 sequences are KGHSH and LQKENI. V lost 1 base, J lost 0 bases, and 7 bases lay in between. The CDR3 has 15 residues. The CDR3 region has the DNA TGTGCCAGCTCACCACAACAGATCTCTGGAAACACCATATATTTT. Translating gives CASSPQQISGNTIYF.

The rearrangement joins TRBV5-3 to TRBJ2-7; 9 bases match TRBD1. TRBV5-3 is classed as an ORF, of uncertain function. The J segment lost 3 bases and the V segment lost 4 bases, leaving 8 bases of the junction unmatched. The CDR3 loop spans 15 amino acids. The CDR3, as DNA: TGTGCCAGAAGCCCGGACAGGGGTACCGACTACGAGCAGTACTTC. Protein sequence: CARSPDRGTDYEQYF.

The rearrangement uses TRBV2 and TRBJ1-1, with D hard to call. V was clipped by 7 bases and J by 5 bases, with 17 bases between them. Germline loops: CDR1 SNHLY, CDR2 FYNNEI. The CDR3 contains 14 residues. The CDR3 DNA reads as TGTGCCAGCACGAGGGAAGGGTTTGGGACTGAAGCTTTCTTT. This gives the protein CASTREGFGTEAFF.

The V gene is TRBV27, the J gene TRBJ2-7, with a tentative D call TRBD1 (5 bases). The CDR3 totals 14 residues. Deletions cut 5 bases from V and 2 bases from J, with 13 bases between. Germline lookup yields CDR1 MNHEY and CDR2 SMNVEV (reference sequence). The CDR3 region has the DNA TGTGCCAGCAGTGCCAGACAGAGAGCCTACGAGCAGTACTTC. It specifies CASSARQRAYEQYF.

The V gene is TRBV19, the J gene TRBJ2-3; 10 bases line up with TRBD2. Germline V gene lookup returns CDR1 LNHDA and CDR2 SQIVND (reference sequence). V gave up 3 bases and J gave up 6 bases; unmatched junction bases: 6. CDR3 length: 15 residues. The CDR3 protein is CASSINSGGSDTQYF. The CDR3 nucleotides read TGTGCCAGTAGTATTAATAGCGGGGGGTCCGATACGCAGTATTTT.

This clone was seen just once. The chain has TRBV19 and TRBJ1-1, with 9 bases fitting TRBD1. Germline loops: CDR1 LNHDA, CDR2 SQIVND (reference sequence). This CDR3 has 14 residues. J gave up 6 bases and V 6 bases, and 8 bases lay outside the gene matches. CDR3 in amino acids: CASSYRDRVPEAFF. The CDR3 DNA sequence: TGTGCCAGTAGCTACCGGGACAGGGTCCCTGAAGCTTTCTTT.

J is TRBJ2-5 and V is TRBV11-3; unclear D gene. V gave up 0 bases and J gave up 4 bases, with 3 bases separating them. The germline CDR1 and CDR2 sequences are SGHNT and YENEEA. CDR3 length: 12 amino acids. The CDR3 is CASSLDRETQYF. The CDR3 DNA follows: TGTGCCAGCAGCTTAGATCGAGAGACCCAGTACTTC.

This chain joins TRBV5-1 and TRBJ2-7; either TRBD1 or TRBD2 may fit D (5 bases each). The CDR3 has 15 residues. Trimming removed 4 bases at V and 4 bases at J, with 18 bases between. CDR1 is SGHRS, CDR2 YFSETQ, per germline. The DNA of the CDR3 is TGCGCCAGCAGCACGGCCCCGGGACCATATTACGAGCAGTACTTC. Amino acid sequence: CASSTAPGPYYEQYF.

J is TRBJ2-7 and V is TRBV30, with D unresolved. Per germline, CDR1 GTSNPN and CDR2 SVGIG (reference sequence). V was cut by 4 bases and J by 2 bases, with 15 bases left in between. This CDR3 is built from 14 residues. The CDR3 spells CAWKVGSSTYEQYF. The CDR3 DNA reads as TGTGCCTGGAAAGTAGGGTCATCAACCTACGAGCAGTACTTC.

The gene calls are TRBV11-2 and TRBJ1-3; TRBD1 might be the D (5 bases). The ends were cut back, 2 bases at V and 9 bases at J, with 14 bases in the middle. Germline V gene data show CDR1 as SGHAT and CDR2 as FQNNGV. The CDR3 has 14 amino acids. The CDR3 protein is CASSLIQAGGTIYF. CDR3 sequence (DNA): TGTGCCAGCAGCTTAATTCAGGCTGGGGGCACCATATATTTT.

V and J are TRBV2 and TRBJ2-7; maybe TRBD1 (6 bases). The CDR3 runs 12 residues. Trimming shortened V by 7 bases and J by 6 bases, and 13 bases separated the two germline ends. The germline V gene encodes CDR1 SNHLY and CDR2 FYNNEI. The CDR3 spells CASNGDTREQYF. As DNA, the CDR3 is TGTGCCAGCAATGGGGACACACGCGAGCAGTACTTC.

The CDR3 DNA sequence: TGTGCCAGCAGCCCCAGAGGTGGCGGGGGGAGGAGCTCCTACAATGAGCAGTTCTTC. Residues: CASSPRGGGGRSSYNEQFF. V usage is TRBV11-3 and J usage is TRBJ2-1, with 8 nucleotides matching TRBD2. V lost 5 bases and J lost 0; bases outside the gene matches: 15. This CDR3 has 19 amino acids. CDR1 is SGHNT, CDR2 YENEEA, per germline.